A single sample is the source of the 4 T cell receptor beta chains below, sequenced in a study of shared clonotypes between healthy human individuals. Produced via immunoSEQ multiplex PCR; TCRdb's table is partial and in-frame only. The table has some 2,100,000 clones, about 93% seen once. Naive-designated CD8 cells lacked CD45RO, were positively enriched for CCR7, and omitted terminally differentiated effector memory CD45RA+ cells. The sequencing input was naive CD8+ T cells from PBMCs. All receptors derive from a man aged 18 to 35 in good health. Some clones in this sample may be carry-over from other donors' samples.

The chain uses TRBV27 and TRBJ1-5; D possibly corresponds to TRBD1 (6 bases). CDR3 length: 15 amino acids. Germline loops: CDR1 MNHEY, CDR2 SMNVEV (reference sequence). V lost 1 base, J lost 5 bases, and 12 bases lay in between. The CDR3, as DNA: TGTGCCAGCAGTTTATGGGGGGCCAGAGATCAGCCCCAGCATTTT. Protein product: CASSLWGARDQPQHF.

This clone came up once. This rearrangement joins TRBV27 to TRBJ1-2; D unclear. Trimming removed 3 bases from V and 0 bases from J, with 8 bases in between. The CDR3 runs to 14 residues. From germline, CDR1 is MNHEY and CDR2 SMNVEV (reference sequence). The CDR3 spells CASSLGVANYGYTF. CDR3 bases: TGTGCCAGCAGTTTGGGCGTTGCTAACTATGGCTACACCTTC.

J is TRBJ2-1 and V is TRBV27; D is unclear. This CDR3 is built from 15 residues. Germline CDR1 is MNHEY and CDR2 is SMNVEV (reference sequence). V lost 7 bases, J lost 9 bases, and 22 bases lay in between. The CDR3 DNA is TGTGCCAGCAATTTCAACGGACCAGCTCGGAGTGAGCAGTTCTTC. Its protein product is CASNFNGPARSEQFF.

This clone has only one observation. The CDR3 spells CASSAGTSGNEQFF. The CDR3 bases are TGTGCCAGCAGTGCCGGGACTAGCGGTAATGAGCAGTTCTTC. V gene TRBV6-5 combines with J gene TRBJ2-1; 11 nucleotides align to TRBD2. Germline V gives CDR1 MNHEY, CDR2 SVGAGI. This CDR3 spans 14 amino acids. Germline trimming cut 5 bases from V and 7 bases from J; bases unmatched to any gene: 4.